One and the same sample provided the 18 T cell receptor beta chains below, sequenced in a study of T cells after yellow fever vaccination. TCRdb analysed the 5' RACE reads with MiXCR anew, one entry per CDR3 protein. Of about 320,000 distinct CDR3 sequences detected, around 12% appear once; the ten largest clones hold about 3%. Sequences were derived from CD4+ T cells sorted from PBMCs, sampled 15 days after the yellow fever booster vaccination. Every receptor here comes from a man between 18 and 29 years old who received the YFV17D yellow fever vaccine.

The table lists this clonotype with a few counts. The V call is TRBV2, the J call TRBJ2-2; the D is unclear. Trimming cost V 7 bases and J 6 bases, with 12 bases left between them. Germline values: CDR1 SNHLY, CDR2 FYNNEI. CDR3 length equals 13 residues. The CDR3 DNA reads TGTGCCAGCATTAGGGAATACTCCGGGGAGCTGTTTTTT. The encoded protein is CASIREYSGELFF.

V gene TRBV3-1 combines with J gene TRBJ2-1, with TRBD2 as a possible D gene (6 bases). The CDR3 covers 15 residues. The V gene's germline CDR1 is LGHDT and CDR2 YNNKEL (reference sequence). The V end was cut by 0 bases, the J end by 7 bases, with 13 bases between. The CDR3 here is CASSQDFGGENEQFF. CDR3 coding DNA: TGTGCCAGCAGCCAAGATTTCGGGGGTGAGAATGAGCAGTTCTTC.

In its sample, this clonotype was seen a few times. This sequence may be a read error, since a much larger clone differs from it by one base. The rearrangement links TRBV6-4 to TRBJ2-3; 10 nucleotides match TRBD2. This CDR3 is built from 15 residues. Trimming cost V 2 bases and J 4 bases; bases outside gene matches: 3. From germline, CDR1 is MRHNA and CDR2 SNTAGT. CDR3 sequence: CASSDASGGADTQYF. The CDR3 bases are TGTGCCAGCAGTGACGCGAGCGGGGGGGCAGATACGCAGTATTTT.

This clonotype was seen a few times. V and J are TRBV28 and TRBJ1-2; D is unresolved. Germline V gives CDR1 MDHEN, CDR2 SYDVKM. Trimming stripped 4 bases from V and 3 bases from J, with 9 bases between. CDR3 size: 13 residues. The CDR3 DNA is TGTGCCAGCAGTTCGGTCCCCGACTATGGCTACACCTTC. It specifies CASSSVPDYGYTF.

The CDR3 is CASSYQGFRTGELFF. CDR3 in DNA: TGTGCCAGCAGTTACCAGGGGTTTCGGACCGGGGAGCTGTTTTTT. The chain uses TRBV6-1 and TRBJ2-2; D is perhaps TRBD1 (6 bases). Germline CDR1 is MNHNS and CDR2 is SASEGT. CDR3 size: 15 residues. V lost 5 bases and J 5 bases, leaving 15 bases between the germline ends.

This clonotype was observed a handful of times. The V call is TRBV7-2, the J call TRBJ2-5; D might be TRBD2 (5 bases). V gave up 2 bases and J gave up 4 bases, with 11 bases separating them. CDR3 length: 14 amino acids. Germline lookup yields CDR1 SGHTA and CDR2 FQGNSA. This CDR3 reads CASSLWLASETQYF. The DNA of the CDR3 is TGTGCCAGCAGCTTATGGCTAGCTTCAGAGACCCAGTACTTC.

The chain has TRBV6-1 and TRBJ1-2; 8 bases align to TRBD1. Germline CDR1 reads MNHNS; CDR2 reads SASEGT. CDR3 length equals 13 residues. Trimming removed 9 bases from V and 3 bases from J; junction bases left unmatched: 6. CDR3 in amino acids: CASRQGTYYGYTF. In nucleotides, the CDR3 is TGTGCCAGTAGACAGGGGACCTACTATGGCTACACCTTC.

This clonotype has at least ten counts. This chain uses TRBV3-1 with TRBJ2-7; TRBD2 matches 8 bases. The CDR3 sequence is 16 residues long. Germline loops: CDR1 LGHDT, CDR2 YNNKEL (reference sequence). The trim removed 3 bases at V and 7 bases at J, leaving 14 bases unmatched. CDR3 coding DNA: TGTGCCAGCAGCCAGAGGACCGGGACTAGTAGAAGAGAGCAGTACTTC. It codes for CASSQRTGTSRREQYF.

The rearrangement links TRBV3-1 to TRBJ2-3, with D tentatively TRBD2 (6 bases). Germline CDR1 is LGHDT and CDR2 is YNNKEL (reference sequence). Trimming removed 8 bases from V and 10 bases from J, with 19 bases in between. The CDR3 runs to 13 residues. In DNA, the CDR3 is TGTGCCAGCGGACGGCGGGGTGGTGGTTCGCAGTATTTT. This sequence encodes CASGRRGGGSQYF.

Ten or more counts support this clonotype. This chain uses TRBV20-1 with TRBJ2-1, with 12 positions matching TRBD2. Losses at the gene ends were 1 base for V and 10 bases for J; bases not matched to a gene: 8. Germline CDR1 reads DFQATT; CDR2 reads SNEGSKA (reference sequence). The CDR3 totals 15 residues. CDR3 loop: CSARVGTSGPGEQFF. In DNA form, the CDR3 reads TGCAGTGCTAGAGTGGGGACTAGCGGGCCAGGGGAGCAGTTCTTC.

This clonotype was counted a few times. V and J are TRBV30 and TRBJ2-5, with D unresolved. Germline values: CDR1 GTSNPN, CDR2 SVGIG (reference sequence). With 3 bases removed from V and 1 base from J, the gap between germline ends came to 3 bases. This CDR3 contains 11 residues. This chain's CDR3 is CAWSFQETQYF. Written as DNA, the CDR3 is TGTGCCTGGAGCTTCCAAGAGACCCAGTACTTC. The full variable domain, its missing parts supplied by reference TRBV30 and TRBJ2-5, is SQTIHQWPATLVQPVGSPLSLECTVEGTSNPNLYWYRQAAGRGLQLLFYSVGIGQISSEVPQNLSASRPQDRQFILSSKKLLLSDSGFYLCAWSFQETQYFGPGTRLLVL.

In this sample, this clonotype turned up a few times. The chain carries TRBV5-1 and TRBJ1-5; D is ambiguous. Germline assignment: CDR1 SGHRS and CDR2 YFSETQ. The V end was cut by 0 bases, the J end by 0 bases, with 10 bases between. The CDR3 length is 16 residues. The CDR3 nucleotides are TGCGCCAGCAGCTTGGACCCCGGGCCTAGCAATCAGCCCCAGCATTTT. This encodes CASSLDPGPSNQPQHF.

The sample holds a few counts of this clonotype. This CDR3 reads CASSVLGVTGESPLHF. The DNA for the CDR3 is TGTGCCAGCAGCGTACTTGGGGTTACCGGGGAATCACCCCTCCACTTT. The genes are TRBV9 and TRBJ1-6, with unresolved D. Deletions cut 1 base from V and 10 bases from J, with 18 bases between. CDR3 size: 16 residues. Looked up from germline, CDR1 is SGDLS and CDR2 is YYNGEE.

In nucleotides, the CDR3 is TGCAGTGCTAGAGCTAGTATCTACAATGAGCAGTTCTTC. This translates into CSARASIYNEQFF. The chain employs TRBV20-1 and TRBJ2-1; D is unresolved. V was clipped by 1 base and J by 3 bases, with 7 bases between them. The CDR3 length is 13 residues. The V gene's germline CDR1 is DFQATT and CDR2 SNEGSKA (reference sequence).

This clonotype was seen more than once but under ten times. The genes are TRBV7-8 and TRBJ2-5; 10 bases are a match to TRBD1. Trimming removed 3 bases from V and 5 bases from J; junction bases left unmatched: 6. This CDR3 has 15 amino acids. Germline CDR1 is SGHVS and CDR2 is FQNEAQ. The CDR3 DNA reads TGTGCCAGCAGCTTCCGGACAGGGGGGTACGAGACCCAGTACTTC. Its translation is CASSFRTGGYETQYF.

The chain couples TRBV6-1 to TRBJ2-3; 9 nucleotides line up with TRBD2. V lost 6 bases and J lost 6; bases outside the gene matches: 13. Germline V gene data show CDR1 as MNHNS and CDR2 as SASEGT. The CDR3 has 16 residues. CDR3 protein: CASSSSGGSRSDTQYF. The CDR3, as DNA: TGTGCCAGCAGCTCAAGCGGGGGGTCGCGGTCCGATACGCAGTATTTT.

CDR3 sequence reads: CASSLGRETNTGELFF. In DNA form, the CDR3 reads TGTGCCAGCAGCTTGGGACGGGAAACAAACACCGGGGAGCTGTTTTTT. The chain employs TRBV5-4 and TRBJ2-2; TRBD2 might be the D (5 bases). The V and J ends lost 0 bases and 2 bases respectively, with 11 bases between them. There are 16 residues in the CDR3. Germline CDR1 and CDR2: SGHNT and YYREEE (reference sequence).

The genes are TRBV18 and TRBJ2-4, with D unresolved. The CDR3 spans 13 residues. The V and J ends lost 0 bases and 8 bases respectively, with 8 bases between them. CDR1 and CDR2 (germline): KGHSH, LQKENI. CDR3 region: CASSPPVDDIQYF. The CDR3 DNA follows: TGTGCCAGCTCACCACCGGTAGACGACATTCAGTACTTC.